These 27 T cell receptor beta chains were all obtained from the same sample, sequenced in a study of T cell repertoires in cytomegalovirus infection. TCRdb re-called the reads with MiXCR, one entry per CDR3 protein. The profile shows 750,000 to 950,000 distinct CDR3 sequences, about 29% of them singletons. Antigens for these TCRs are unknown. Sequenced here: cultured CD8+ T cells from PBMCs, sampled from culture after CMV antigen stimulation. These receptors all come from a human donor in good health (CMV status not recorded). Some clones in this sample may be carry-over from other donors' samples.

This sequence joins TRBV4-3 and TRBJ1-2, with D hard to call. The CDR3 contains 15 residues. Trimming left V 0 bases short and J 1 base short, with 9 bases between. From germline, CDR1 is LGHNA and CDR2 YSLEER. The CDR3 DNA is TGCGCCAGCAGCCAAGATGGTAGGGTTAACTATGGCTACACCTTC. Encoded protein: CASSQDGRVNYGYTF.

The chain combines TRBV6-1 with TRBJ2-7; TRBD2 matches at 12 bases. The V gene's germline CDR1 is MNHNS and CDR2 SASEGT. The CDR3 has 14 residues. The V segment lost 6 bases and the J segment 3 bases; nucleotides outside the gene matches: 3. This CDR3 is CASSGLAGNYEQYV. CDR3 nucleotides: TGTGCCAGCAGCGGACTAGCGGGGAACTACGAGCAGTACGTC.

The chain carries TRBV6-5 and TRBJ1-2; D perhaps matches TRBD1 (5 bases). The CDR3 contains 13 residues. Germline V gives CDR1 MNHEY, CDR2 SVGAGI. Trimming took off 4 bases at V and 8 bases at J, with 14 bases between the two ends. The CDR3 DNA reads TGTGCCAGCAGTTCGGGACCTTCGGACGGCTACACCTTC. This encodes CASSSGPSDGYTF.

This clonotype came up many times. The rearrangement links TRBV20-1 to TRBJ2-7, with a weak D call TRBD2 (6 bases). The V and J ends lost 6 bases and 2 bases respectively, with 11 bases between them. The CDR3 loop spans 12 amino acids. Germline V gene sequence: CDR1 DFQATT, CDR2 SNEGSKA (reference sequence). CDR3 residues: CSAREETYEQYF. The DNA for the CDR3 is TGCAGTGCAAGGGAGGAAACCTACGAGCAGTACTTC.

This clonotype has ten or more counts. V usage is TRBV11-2 and J usage is TRBJ2-5; D could derive from TRBD1 or TRBD2 (5 bases each). The germline V gene encodes CDR1 SGHAT and CDR2 FQNNGV. Between the trimmed V and J ends, which lost 5 bases and 5 bases, there was a span of 18 bases. The CDR3 has 15 amino acids. The CDR3 DNA sequence: TGTGCCAGCAGCCTCGGGGCCCACTCGCGGGAGACCCAGTACTTC. This codes for CASSLGAHSRETQYF.

This clonotype has a handful of counts. This chain connects TRBV6-2 or TRBV6-3 to TRBJ2-7; D is uncertain. CDR1 and CDR2 (germline): MNHEY, SVGEGT. There are 16 residues in the CDR3. The V gene lost 0 bases and the J gene lost 0 bases, with 12 bases spanning the gap. CDR3 in amino acids: CASSYSVELHSYEQYF. CDR3 in DNA: TGTGCCAGCAGTTACTCTGTGGAATTACACTCCTACGAGCAGTACTTC.

This clonotype turned up a few times. The chain is built from TRBV20-1 and TRBJ1-2; D uncertain. Deletions cut 3 bases from V and 3 bases from J, with 14 bases between. The CDR3 runs 14 residues. The germline V gene has CDR1 DFQATT and CDR2 SNEGSKA (reference sequence). CDR3 in DNA: TGCAGTGCTAGGGACTCCTCGGAGCACTATGGCTACACCTTC. Protein: CSARDSSEHYGYTF.

This clonotype was observed a few times. The chain recombines TRBV2 with TRBJ1-2; tentative D call: TRBD1 (5 bases). V lost 5 bases and J lost 1, with 14 bases in between. Looked up from germline, CDR1 is SNHLY and CDR2 is FYNNEI. This CDR3 has 15 residues. The CDR3 reads CASSPPRGLNYGYTF. The CDR3 nucleotides read TGTGCCAGCAGTCCACCCCGGGGCCTTAACTATGGCTACACCTTC.

The rearrangement joins TRBV6-2 or TRBV6-3 to TRBJ1-6; 7 nucleotides match TRBD1. Per germline, CDR1 MNHEY and CDR2 SVGEGT. Trimming removed 6 bases from V and 0 bases from J; junction bases left unmatched: 5. The CDR3 consists of 16 residues. The CDR3 loop reads CASRGQDFSYNSPLHF. The CDR3 DNA reads TGTGCCAGCAGAGGACAGGACTTCTCCTATAATTCACCCCTCCACTTT.

The DNA for the CDR3 is TGTGCCAGCAGCATGGGAGATGGGGCCAACGTCCTGACTTTC. This codes for CASSMGDGANVLTF. The J gene is TRBJ2-6, the V gene TRBV2; D is possibly TRBD2 (5 bases). Germline V gene sequence: CDR1 SNHLY, CDR2 FYNNEI. This CDR3 is built from 14 residues. Deletions cut 6 bases from V and 3 bases from J, with 9 bases between.

At least ten counts were recorded for this clonotype. The rearrangement uses TRBV7-8 and TRBJ2-3; TRBD2 matches 8 bases. V dropped 6 bases and J dropped 6; count of bases not matched to a gene: 11. CDR3 length: 15 amino acids. In germline, CDR1 is SGHVS, CDR2 FQNEAQ. CDR3 in amino acids: CASSTQRGSRDTQYF. The CDR3 DNA sequence: TGTGCCAGCAGTACCCAGCGGGGGTCCCGGGATACGCAGTATTTT.

The CDR3 coding sequence is TGTGCTAGTGACCTCTTTAACACTGAAGCTTTCTTT. It yields the protein CASDLFNTEAFF. The V gene is TRBV12-5, the J gene TRBJ1-1; no clear D gene. Trimming cost V 7 bases and J 2 bases, with 8 bases left between them. The CDR3 has 12 amino acids. Germline V gives CDR1 LGHNT, CDR2 FRNRAP.

This clonotype was seen a handful of times. The CDR3 is CASSGPTSGGNTGELFF. The CDR3 DNA reads as TGTGCCAGCAGCGGACCGACTAGCGGGGGGAACACCGGGGAGCTGTTTTTT. The chain has TRBV5-4 and TRBJ2-2; 12 nucleotides align to TRBD2. The trim removed 4 bases at V and 1 base at J, leaving 5 bases unmatched. CDR1 is SGHNT and CDR2 is YYREEE in the germline V gene (reference sequence). The CDR3 runs 17 residues. Looking up the rest from reference TRBV5-4 and TRBJ2-2 gives the full variable domain: ETGVTQSPTHLIKTRGQQVTLRCSSQSGHNTVSWYQQALGQGPQFIFQYYREEENGRGNFPPRFSGLQFPNYSSELNVNALELDDSALYLCASSGPTSGGNTGELFFGEGSRLTVL.

The chain recombines TRBV10-3 with TRBJ2-2; D remains ambiguous. Per the germline V gene, CDR1 is ENHRY and CDR2 is SYGVKD. The CDR3 covers 14 residues. Trimming left V 6 bases short and J 2 bases short, with 10 bases between. CDR3 sequence reads: CAIRGSDNTGELFF. The CDR3 coding sequence is TGTGCCATCAGGGGGTCGGACAACACCGGGGAGCTGTTTTTT.

The V call is TRBV15, the J call TRBJ1-3; the D is unclear. V shed 6 bases and J shed 0 bases, with 6 bases lying between them. CDR1 is LNHNV and CDR2 is YYDKDF in the germline V gene (reference sequence). This CDR3 is 13 amino acids long. CDR3 amino acids: CATSADSGNTIYF. DNA for the CDR3: TGTGCCACCAGTGCTGACTCTGGAAACACCATATATTTT.

The rearrangement joins TRBV12-3 or TRBV12-4 to TRBJ2-3, with no clear D. The V end lost 4 bases, the J end lost 1 base, and 18 bases lay between the germline ends. The CDR3 sequence is 17 residues long. DNA of the CDR3: TGTGCCAGCAGTTCCCCGATAGACCCGGGCCGCACAGATACGCAGTATTTT. It encodes CASSSPIDPGRTDTQYF.

This chain links TRBV4-1 with TRBJ2-7; D is ambiguous. This CDR3 is built from 13 residues. V was shortened by 1 base and J by 4 bases, with 8 bases between the two germline ends. Germline loops: CDR1 MGHRA, CDR2 YSYEKL. Here the CDR3 DNA reads TGCGCCAGCAGCCAAGGGTTGGGTTACGAGCAGTACTTC. Translating gives CASSQGLGYEQYF.

The chain recombines TRBV7-6 with TRBJ2-1; 12 bases align to TRBD2. The CDR3 is made up of 16 amino acids. Trimming took 2 bases from V and 7 from J; bases not matched to a gene: 6. Germline V gene lookup returns CDR1 SGHVS and CDR2 FNYEAQ. The CDR3 protein is CASSLRTSGASNEQFF. The CDR3 DNA sequence: TGTGCCAGCAGCTTAAGGACTAGCGGGGCGAGTAATGAGCAGTTCTTC.

The chain recombines TRBV12-3 or TRBV12-4 with TRBJ2-3, with 7 bases aligning to TRBD2. V gave up 5 bases and J gave up 3 bases; unmatched junction bases: 11. CDR3 length: 16 residues. CDR3 DNA sequence: TGTGCCAGCAGTCCGATGTCTGCTAGCGGTACAGATACGCAGTATTTT. Its translation is CASSPMSASGTDTQYF.

J is TRBJ1-4 and V is TRBV7-6, with no clear D. The CDR3 has 14 amino acids. The ends were cut back, 3 bases at V and 3 bases at J, with 8 bases in the middle. Looked up from germline, CDR1 is SGHVS and CDR2 is FNYEAQ. The CDR3 protein is CASSFRGPNEKLFF. The CDR3 DNA is TGTGCCAGCAGCTTCCGAGGTCCTAATGAAAAACTGTTTTTT. Full variable domain (remainder filled in from reference TRBV7-6 and TRBJ1-4): GAGVSQSPRYKVTKRGQDVALRCDPISGHVSLYWYRQALGQGPEFLTYFNYEAQQDKSGLPNDRFSAERPEGSISTLTIQRTEQRDSAMYRCASSFRGPNEKLFFGSGTQLSVL.

The V and J genes are TRBV19 and TRBJ1-5; 9 nucleotides line up with TRBD1. Trimming removed 7 bases from V and 1 base from J; junction bases left unmatched: 8. Germline V gives CDR1 LNHDA, CDR2 SQIVND (reference sequence). The CDR3 is 16 residues long. CDR3 sequence: CASKTTDRGSNQPQHF. CDR3 nucleotide sequence: TGTGCCAGTAAAACTACGGACAGGGGAAGCAATCAGCCCCAGCATTTT. Full variable domain (remainder filled in from reference TRBV19 and TRBJ1-5): DGGITQSPKYLFRKEGQNVTLSCEQNLNHDAMYWYRQDPGQGLRLIYYSQIVNDFQKGDIAEGYSVSREKKESFPLTVTSAQKNPTAFYLCASKTTDRGSNQPQHFGDGTRLSIL.

Concerning this clonotype: This may arise from a read error, as a much more abundant clone is one base away. The chain recombines TRBV12-3 or TRBV12-4 with TRBJ1-5, with D tentatively TRBD1 (5 bases). This CDR3 is built from 15 residues. The CDR3 loop is CASARGEAANQPRHF. For the CDR3, the DNA is TGTGCCAGCGCACGGGGGGAGGCTGCGAATCAGCCCCGGCATTTT.

This chain links TRBV4-1 with TRBJ2-7; D is ambiguous. CDR1 is MGHRA, CDR2 YSYEKL, per germline. The V and J ends lost 0 bases and 0 bases respectively, with 9 bases between them. The CDR3 extends over 15 amino acids. CDR3 sequence (DNA): TGCGCCAGCAGCCAAGACGCAGGAAGCTCCTACGAGCAGTACGTC. Translation: CASSQDAGSSYEQYV.

The chain is built from TRBV27 and TRBJ2-3; D unclear. Per the germline V gene, CDR1 is MNHEY and CDR2 is SMNVEV (reference sequence). V lost 6 bases, J lost 2 bases, and 9 bases lay in between. This CDR3 contains 13 residues. In nucleotides, the CDR3 is TGTGCCAGCAGCCAGACCATCACAGATACGCAGTATTTT. It encodes CASSQTITDTQYF.

The chain carries TRBV10-2 and TRBJ1-5, with D possibly being TRBD1 (5 bases). The CDR3 is made up of 15 amino acids. Trimming shortened V by 3 bases and J by 3 bases, and 12 bases separated the two germline ends. Per the germline V gene, CDR1 is WSHSY and CDR2 is SAAADI. The CDR3 DNA reads as TGCGCCAGCAGTGATCGGGGGATCTCCAATCAGCCCCAGCATTTT. Translation gives CASSDRGISNQPQHF.

This clonotype was found a few times. This chain uses TRBV4-1 with TRBJ2-3; D is possibly TRBD1 (5 bases). The CDR3 loop spans 15 amino acids. Between the trimmed V and J ends, which lost 4 bases and 4 bases, there was a span of 15 bases. Germline V gives CDR1 MGHRA, CDR2 YSYEKL. DNA for the CDR3: TGCGCCAGCAGCCCACCCAGGGTGGTGGCAGATACGCAGTATTTT. It codes for CASSPPRVVADTQYF.

The rearrangement joins TRBV27 to TRBJ1-1; 9 bases match TRBD1. After removal of 7 bases from V and 6 bases from J, the junction contained 18 bases not matched to a gene. Germline V gene sequence: CDR1 MNHEY, CDR2 SMNVEV (reference sequence). CDR3 length equals 17 residues. This CDR3 reads CASISGTGWEEEPEAFF. The CDR3 nucleotides are TGTGCCAGCATCTCCGGGACAGGGTGGGAAGAGGAACCTGAAGCTTTCTTT.